This T cell receptor (beta chain) was profiled in a study of CD8 T cells in Susac syndrome. The ends were cut back, 8 bases at V and 8 bases at J, with 16 bases in the middle. There are 13 residues in the CDR3. Germline V CDR1 and CDR2: SGHTA, FQGNSA. Random hexamers served to reverse transcribe roughly 0.5 to 1 ug RNA. TCRdb reprocessed the immunoSEQ multiplex PCR reads via MiXCR and lists one record per CDR3 protein. Found here are around 280,000 distinct CDR3 sequences, 92% of them singletons; the top ten hold over 0.065%. The multiple sclerosis control group consisted of treatment-naive patients whose relapsing-remitting disease, which was either stable or active, fulfilled revised McDonald criteria. FACS was used to enrich TEMRA cells, whereas the CD8+ and CD4+ T cells were obtained by negative isolation.

Sequences were obtained from CD4+ T cells from PBMCs. This clonotype originated in a human donor with multiple sclerosis. This sequence joins TRBV7-2 and TRBJ1-3; D perhaps matches TRBD1 (6 bases). The CDR3 here is CASRPGATDTIYF. DNA of the CDR3: TGTGCCAGCCGCCCGGGGGCCACGGACACCATATATTTT.